This T cell receptor (beta chain) was captured by sequencing in a study of blood T cells in healthy people across ages. Whole-study results and caveats: Estimates drawn from one million T cells were deemed to understate diversity.

Alongside a J-beta primer mix, a sample-barcoded 5' primer served in a second PCR lasting roughly 7 to 11 cycles. One entry per CDR3 protein, called by TCRdb with MiXCR from the 5' RACE reads. This table has hundreds of thousands of distinct CDR3 sequences, approximately 65% appearing once. The CDR3 loop spans 14 amino acids. Germline assignment: CDR1 SQVTM and CDR2 ANQGSEA. V gave up 4 bases and J gave up 1 base; unmatched junction bases: 6. A note on this clonotype: Its target is unknown.

Individuals who donated were healthy Caucasians from Russia aged roughly 6 to 95. The chain combines TRBV29-1 with TRBJ1-1; 7 nucleotides agree with TRBD1. Sample: blood. This clonotype was obtained from a man aged 30-40 years in good health. CDR3 bases: TGCAGCGTTGGGAAGGGGGCGGAGAACACTGAAGCTTTCTTT. Protein sequence: CSVGKGAENTEAFF.